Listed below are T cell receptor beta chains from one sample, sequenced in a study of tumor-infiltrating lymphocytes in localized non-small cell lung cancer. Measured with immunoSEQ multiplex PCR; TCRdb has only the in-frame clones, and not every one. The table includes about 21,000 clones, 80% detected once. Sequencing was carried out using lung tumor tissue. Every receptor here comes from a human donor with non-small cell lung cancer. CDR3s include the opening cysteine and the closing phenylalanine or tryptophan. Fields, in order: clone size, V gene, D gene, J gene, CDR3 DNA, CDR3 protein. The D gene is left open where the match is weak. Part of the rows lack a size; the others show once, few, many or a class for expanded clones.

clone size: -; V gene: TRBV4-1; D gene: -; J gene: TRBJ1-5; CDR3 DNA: TGCGCCAGCAGCCAAGTCCCAGGAATAAGCAATCAGCCCCAGCATTTT; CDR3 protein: CASSQVPGISNQPQHF
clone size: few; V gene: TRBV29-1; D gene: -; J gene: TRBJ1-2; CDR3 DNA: TGCAGCGCCCACAGGGCTAACTATGGCTACACCTTC; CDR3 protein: CSAHRANYGYTF
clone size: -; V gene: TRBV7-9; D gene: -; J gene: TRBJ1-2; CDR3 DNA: TGTGCCAGCAGCTTAGACAGGGCGATATTCTATGGCTACACCTTC; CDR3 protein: CASSLDRAIFYGYTF
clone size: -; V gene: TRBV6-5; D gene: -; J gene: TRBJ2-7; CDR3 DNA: TGTGCCAGCAGTTCGGTGGTCTACGAGCAGTACTTC; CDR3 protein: CASSSVVYEQYF
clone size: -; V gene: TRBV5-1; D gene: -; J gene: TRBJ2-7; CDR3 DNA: TGCGCCAGCAGCTTGGCCACGGCCAGAGCCTACGAGCAGTACTTC; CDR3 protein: CASSLATARAYEQYF
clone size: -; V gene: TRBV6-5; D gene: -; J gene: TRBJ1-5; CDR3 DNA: TGTGCCAGCAGTTACCGCAGTAATCAGCCCCAGCATTTT; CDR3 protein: CASSYRSNQPQHF
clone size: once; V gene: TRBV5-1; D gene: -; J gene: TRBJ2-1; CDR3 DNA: TGCGCCAGCAGCTTACTAGTAGGTAGCGATGAGCAGTTCTTC; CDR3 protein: CASSLLVGSDEQFF
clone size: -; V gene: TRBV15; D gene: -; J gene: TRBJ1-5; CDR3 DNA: TGTGCCACCAGCAGAGTCGTTAGCAATCAGCCCCAGCATTTT; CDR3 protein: CATSRVVSNQPQHF
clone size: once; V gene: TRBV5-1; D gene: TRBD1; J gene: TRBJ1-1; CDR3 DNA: TGCGCCAGCCGCACATTGGGACAGGGGAACACTGAAGCTTTCTTT; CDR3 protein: CASRTLGQGNTEAFF
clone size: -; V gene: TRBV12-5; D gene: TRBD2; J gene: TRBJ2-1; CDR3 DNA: TGTGCTAGTGGTTTGGTGAGGACTAGCGGATACAATGAGCAGTTCTTC; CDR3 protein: CASGLVRTSGYNEQFF
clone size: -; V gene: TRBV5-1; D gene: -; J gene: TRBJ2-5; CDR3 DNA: TGCGCCAGCAGCGAACAGGGAGTAGGAGAGACCCAGTACTTC; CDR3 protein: CASSEQGVGETQYF
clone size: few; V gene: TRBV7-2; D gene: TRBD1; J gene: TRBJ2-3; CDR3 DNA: TGTGCCAGCAGCTTAGTGTCGGGACAGCGGATTGGTACGCAGTATTTT; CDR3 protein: CASSLVSGQRIGTQYF
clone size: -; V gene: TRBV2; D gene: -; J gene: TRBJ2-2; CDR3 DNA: TGTGCCAGCCGGGTGCAGGGCAGGACCGGGGAGCTGTTTTTT; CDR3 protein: CASRVQGRTGELFF
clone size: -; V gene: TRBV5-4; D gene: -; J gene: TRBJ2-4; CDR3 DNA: TGTGCCAGCAGCCCCGGGGCTTCTAAAGCCAAAAACATTCAGTACTTC; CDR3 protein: CASSPGASKAKNIQYF
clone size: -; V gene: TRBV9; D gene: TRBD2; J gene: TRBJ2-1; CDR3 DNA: TGTGCCAGCAGCGTAGCGTCGCGGGAGGGTGAGCAGTTCTTC; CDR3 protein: CASSVASREGEQFF
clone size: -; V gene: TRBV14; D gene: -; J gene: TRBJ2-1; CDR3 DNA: TGTGCCAGCAGCAACGCCGGGACTCTCAATGAGCAGTTCTTC; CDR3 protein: CASSNAGTLNEQFF
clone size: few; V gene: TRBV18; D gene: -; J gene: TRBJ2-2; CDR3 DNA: TGTGCCAGCTCATCCGAACCCGGAGTCTCCGGGGAGCTGTTTTTT; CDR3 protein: CASSSEPGVSGELFF
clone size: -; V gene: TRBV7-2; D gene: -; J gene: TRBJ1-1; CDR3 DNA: TGTGCCAGCAGCTTACTCACTGAAGCTTTCTTT; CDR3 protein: CASSLLTEAFF
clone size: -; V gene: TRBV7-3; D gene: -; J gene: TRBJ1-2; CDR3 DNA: TGTGCCAGCAGCTTAGATGGATCTAACTATGGCTACACCTTC; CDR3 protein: CASSLDGSNYGYTF
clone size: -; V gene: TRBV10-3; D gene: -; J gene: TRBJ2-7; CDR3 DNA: TGTGCCATCAGTGAGTCGAATCCTAGCTATGGCGAGCAGTACTTC; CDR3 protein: CAISESNPSYGEQYF
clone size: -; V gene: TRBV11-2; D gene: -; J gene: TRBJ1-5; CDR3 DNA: TGTGCCAGCAGCACATCTGGGTCTAGCAATCAGCCCCAGCATTTT; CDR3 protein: CASSTSGSSNQPQHF
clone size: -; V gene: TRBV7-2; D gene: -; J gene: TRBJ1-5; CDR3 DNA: TGTGCCAGCAGCTTACAGGGAAGTGGCAATCAGCCCCAGCATTTT; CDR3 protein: CASSLQGSGNQPQHF
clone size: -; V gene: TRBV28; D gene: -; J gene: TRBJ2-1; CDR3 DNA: TGTGCCAGCAGCTCCGGGGTGCAGGACAATGAGCAGTTCTTC; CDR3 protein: CASSSGVQDNEQFF
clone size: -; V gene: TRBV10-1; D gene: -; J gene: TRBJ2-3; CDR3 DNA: TGCGCCAGCAGTGAGAATCGAGGCGGCACAGATACGCAGTATTTT; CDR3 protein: CASSENRGGTDTQYF
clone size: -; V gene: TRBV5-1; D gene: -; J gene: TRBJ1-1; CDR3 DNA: TGCGCCAGCAGCTTGGCCGTGAACACTGAAGCTTTCTTT; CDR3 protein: CASSLAVNTEAFF
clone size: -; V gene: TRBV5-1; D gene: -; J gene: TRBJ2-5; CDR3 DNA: TGCGCCAGCAGCTTGGAGGGGGAGACCCAGTACTTC; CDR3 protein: CASSLEGETQYF
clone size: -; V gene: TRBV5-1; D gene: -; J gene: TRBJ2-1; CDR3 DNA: TGCGCCAGCAGCCCCCGGTGGGCGAGCTCCTACAATGAGCAGTTCTTC; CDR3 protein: CASSPRWASSYNEQFF
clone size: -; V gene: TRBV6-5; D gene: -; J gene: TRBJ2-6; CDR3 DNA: TGTGCCGTGTACTCTGGGGCCAACGTCCTGACTTTC; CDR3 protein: CAVYSGANVLTF
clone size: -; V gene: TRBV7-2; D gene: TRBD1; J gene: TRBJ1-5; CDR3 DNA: TGTGCCAGCAGCTTCCAGGGGGCCCAGCCCCAGCATTTT; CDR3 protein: CASSFQGAQPQHF
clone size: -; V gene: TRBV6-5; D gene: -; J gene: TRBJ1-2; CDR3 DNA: TGTGCCAGCAGGGACGGACAGCGCTATGGCTACACCTTC; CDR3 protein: CASRDGQRYGYTF
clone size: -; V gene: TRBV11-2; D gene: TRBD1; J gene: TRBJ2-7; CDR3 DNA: TGTGCCAGCAGCTTTTCCGGGACAGGGGTTACCTACGAGCAGTACTTC; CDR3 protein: CASSFSGTGVTYEQYF
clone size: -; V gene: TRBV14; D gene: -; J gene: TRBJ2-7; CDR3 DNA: TGTGCCAGCAGCCTAGGGCAGATGCCTACAAAGCAGTACTTC; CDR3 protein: CASSLGQMPTKQYF
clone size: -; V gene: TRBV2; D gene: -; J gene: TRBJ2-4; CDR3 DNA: TGTGCCAGCAGTATACCCTCAATTGGGAACATTCAGTACTTC; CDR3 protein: CASSIPSIGNIQYF
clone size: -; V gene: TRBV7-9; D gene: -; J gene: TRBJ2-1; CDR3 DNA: TGTTCCAGCTCCCCGGGGGGCGGTGAGCAGTTCTTC; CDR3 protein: CSSSPGGGEQFF
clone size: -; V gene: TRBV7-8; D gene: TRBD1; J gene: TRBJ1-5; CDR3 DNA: TGTGCCAGCAGCCCAAGGACAGGGAGGGGACAGCCCCAGCATTTT; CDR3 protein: CASSPRTGRGQPQHF
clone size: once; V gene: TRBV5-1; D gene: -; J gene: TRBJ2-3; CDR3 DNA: TGCGCCAGCAGCCTGGGGACTGGGGGGCCCCAGTATTTT; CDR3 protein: CASSLGTGGPQYF
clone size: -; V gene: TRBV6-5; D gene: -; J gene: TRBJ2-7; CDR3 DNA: TGTGCCAGCAGTTATAGGCCAGGTTCCTACGAGCAGTACTTC; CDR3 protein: CASSYRPGSYEQYF
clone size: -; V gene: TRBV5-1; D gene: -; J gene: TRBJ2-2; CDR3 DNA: TGCGCCACTGGAGGGAGGCCCGGGAGAACCGGGGAGCTGTTTTTT; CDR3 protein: CATGGRPGRTGELFF
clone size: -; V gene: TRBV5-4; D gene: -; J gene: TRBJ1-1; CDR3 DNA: TGTGCCAGCAGCTCCGGGGCAGGTTATATGAACACTGAAGCTTTCTTT; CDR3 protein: CASSSGAGYMNTEAFF